The rows below give T cell receptor beta chains drawn from one sample of a study of cytomegalovirus exposure and HLA in healthy donors. Repertoires were generated with immunoSEQ multiplex PCR, while TCRdb's copy carries only in-frame clones and drops some. The sample lists 100,000 to 150,000 clones; 95% to 96% were seen once. Sequencing was performed on PBMCs. These receptors were taken from a man aged 18-30 years in good health and CMV-seronegative. Both conserved end residues are part of each CDR3. Fields, in order: D gene, V gene, clone size, J gene, CDR3 protein, CDR3 DNA. The D gene is left open where the match is weak. A clone size is listed for some rows: how often the clone was seen (once, few, many), or a class if it is expanded.

d_gene: NA
v_gene: TRBV6-5
abundance: NA
j_gene: TRBJ1-4
CDR3aa: CASSYARGEKLFF
CDR3nt: TGTGCCAGCAGTTACGCCAGAGGGGAAAAACTGTTTTTT

d_gene: NA
v_gene: TRBV6-5
abundance: once
j_gene: TRBJ1-2
CDR3aa: CASSYSRDSGGYTF
CDR3nt: TGTGCCAGCAGTTACTCCCGGGACTCAGGGGGCTACACCTTC

d_gene: TRBD1
v_gene: TRBV28
abundance: NA
j_gene: TRBJ1-5
CDR3aa: CASSFITGGAQQPQHF
CDR3nt: TGTGCCAGCAGTTTTATAACAGGGGGGGCTCAACAGCCCCAGCATTTT

d_gene: NA
v_gene: TRBV23-1
abundance: NA
j_gene: TRBJ2-5
CDR3aa: CASSQTGPWFCGETQYF
CDR3nt: TGCGCCAGCAGTCAAACTGGGCCCTGGTTTTGTGGAGAGACCCAGTACTTC

d_gene: NA
v_gene: TRBV21-1
abundance: NA
j_gene: TRBJ1-5
CDR3aa: CASNSLRYPPNQPQHF
CDR3nt: TGTGCCAGCAATTCGCTGAGATATCCGCCAAATCAGCCCCAGCATTTT

d_gene: NA
v_gene: TRBV27
abundance: NA
j_gene: TRBJ1-5
CDR3aa: CASSLQGWSQPQHF
CDR3nt: TGTGCCAGCAGTTTACAGGGTTGGAGTCAGCCCCAGCATTTT

d_gene: NA
v_gene: TRBV27
abundance: NA
j_gene: TRBJ2-1
CDR3aa: CASSLDYYNEQFF
CDR3nt: TGTGCCAGCAGTTTAGACTATTACAATGAGCAGTTCTTC

d_gene: TRBD1
v_gene: TRBV30
abundance: NA
j_gene: TRBJ1-2
CDR3aa: CAWSVGGQAYTF
CDR3nt: TGTGCCTGGAGTGTGGGGGGACAGGCGTACACCTTC

d_gene: TRBD1
v_gene: TRBV28
abundance: NA
j_gene: TRBJ2-1
CDR3aa: CASSPRTGGSSYNEQFF
CDR3nt: TGTGCCAGCAGTCCGAGGACAGGGGGGAGCTCCTACAATGAGCAGTTCTTC

d_gene: NA
v_gene: TRBV14
abundance: NA
j_gene: TRBJ1-4
CDR3aa: CASSPRRAGTKTNEKLFF
CDR3nt: TGTGCCAGCAGCCCCCGAAGGGCGGGAACAAAGACTAATGAAAAACTGTTTTTT

d_gene: TRBD2
v_gene: TRBV7-9
abundance: NA
j_gene: TRBJ2-1
CDR3aa: CASSLVLAEYNEQFF
CDR3nt: TGTGCCAGCAGCTTAGTTCTAGCGGAGTACAATGAGCAGTTCTTC

d_gene: TRBD1
v_gene: TRBV7-9
abundance: NA
j_gene: TRBJ1-5
CDR3aa: CASSASGTGGRGNQPQHF
CDR3nt: TGTGCCAGCAGCGCCTCCGGGACAGGGGGCAGGGGCAATCAGCCCCAGCATTTT

d_gene: TRBD1
v_gene: TRBV11-2
abundance: NA
j_gene: TRBJ2-5
CDR3aa: CASSTNFDRDQETQYF
CDR3nt: TGTGCCAGCAGCACAAACTTTGACAGGGACCAAGAGACCCAGTACTTC

d_gene: NA
v_gene: TRBV11-2
abundance: NA
j_gene: TRBJ1-5
CDR3aa: CASSLTGSSNQPQHF
CDR3nt: TGTGCCAGCAGCTTAACGGGTTCTAGCAATCAGCCCCAGCATTTT

d_gene: NA
v_gene: TRBV29-1
abundance: NA
j_gene: TRBJ2-5
CDR3aa: CSASGQQETQYF
CDR3nt: TGCAGCGCATCGGGTCAACAAGAGACCCAGTACTTC

d_gene: NA
v_gene: TRBV2
abundance: NA
j_gene: TRBJ1-5
CDR3aa: CASSLDRVSNQPQHF
CDR3nt: TGTGCCAGCAGTTTGGACAGAGTTAGCAATCAGCCCCAGCATTTT

d_gene: NA
v_gene: TRBV7-9
abundance: few
j_gene: TRBJ2-1
CDR3aa: CASSPSGNWNEQFF
CDR3nt: TGTGCCAGCAGCCCCAGCGGAAACTGGAATGAGCAGTTCTTC

d_gene: TRBD1
v_gene: TRBV7-8
abundance: NA
j_gene: TRBJ2-7
CDR3aa: CASSSGQGKLKGLYEQYF
CDR3nt: TGTGCCAGCAGCTCAGGACAGGGGAAGCTTAAGGGGCTCTACGAGCAGTACTTC

d_gene: TRBD1
v_gene: TRBV4-2
abundance: NA
j_gene: TRBJ1-2
CDR3aa: CASSHGDRGRKGYTF
CDR3nt: TGTGCCAGCAGCCATGGGGACAGGGGGCGAAAGGGCTACACCTTC

d_gene: NA
v_gene: TRBV18
abundance: NA
j_gene: TRBJ2-5
CDR3aa: CASSPLEGETQYF
CDR3nt: TGTGCCAGCTCACCTTTAGAGGGTGAGACCCAGTACTTC

d_gene: NA
v_gene: TRBV5-8
abundance: NA
j_gene: TRBJ2-1
CDR3aa: CASSFGGRTYNEQFF
CDR3nt: TGTGCCAGCAGCTTTGGGGGCCGTACCTACAATGAGCAGTTCTTC

d_gene: NA
v_gene: TRBV2
abundance: NA
j_gene: TRBJ2-1
CDR3aa: CASMAQESYNEQFF
CDR3nt: TGTGCCAGCATGGCACAAGAATCCTACAATGAGCAGTTCTTC

d_gene: NA
v_gene: TRBV28
abundance: NA
j_gene: TRBJ2-7
CDR3aa: CASSLATYEQYF
CDR3nt: TGTGCCAGCAGTTTGGCCACCTACGAGCAGTACTTC